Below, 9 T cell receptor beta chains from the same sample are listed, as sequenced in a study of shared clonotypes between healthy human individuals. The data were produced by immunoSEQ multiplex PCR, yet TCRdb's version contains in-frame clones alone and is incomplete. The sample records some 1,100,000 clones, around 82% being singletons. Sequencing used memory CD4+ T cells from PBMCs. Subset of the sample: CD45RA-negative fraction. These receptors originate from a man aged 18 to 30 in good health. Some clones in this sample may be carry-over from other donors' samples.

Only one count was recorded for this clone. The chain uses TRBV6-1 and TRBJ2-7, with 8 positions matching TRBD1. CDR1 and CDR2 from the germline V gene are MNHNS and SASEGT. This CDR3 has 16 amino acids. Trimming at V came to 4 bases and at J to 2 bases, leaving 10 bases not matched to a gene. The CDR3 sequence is CASSAHRGTATYEQYF. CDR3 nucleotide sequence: TGTGCCAGCAGTGCCCACAGGGGGACTGCAACCTACGAGCAGTACTTC.

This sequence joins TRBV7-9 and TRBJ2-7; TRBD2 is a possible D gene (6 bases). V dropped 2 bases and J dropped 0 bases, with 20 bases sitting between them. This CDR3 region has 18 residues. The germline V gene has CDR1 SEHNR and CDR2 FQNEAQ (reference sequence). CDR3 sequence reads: CASSLNIGRAGSSYEQYF. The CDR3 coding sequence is TGTGCCAGCAGCTTAAATATCGGGAGAGCGGGCTCCTCCTACGAGCAGTACTTC.

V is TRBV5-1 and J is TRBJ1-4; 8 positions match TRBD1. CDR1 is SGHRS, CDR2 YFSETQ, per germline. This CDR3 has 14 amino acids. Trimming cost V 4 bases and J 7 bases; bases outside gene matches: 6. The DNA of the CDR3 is TGCGCCAGCAGCGGACAGGGCGGCAGTGAAAAACTGTTTTTT. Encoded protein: CASSGQGGSEKLFF.

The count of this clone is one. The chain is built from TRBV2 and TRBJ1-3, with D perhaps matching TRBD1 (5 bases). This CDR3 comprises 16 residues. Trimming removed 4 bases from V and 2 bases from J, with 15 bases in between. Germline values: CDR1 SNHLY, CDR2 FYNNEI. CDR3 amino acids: CASSALGAVTGNTIYF. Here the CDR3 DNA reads TGTGCCAGCAGTGCGCTTGGGGCGGTCACTGGAAACACCATATATTTT.

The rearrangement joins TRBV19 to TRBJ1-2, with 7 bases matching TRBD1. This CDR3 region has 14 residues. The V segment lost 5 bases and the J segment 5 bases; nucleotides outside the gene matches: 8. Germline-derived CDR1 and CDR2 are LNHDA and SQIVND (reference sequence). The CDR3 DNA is TGTGCCAGTAGTCCCCGACAGGGATTATATGGCTACACCTTC. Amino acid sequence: CASSPRQGLYGYTF. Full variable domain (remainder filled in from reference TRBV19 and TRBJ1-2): DGGITQSPKYLFRKEGQNVTLSCEQNLNHDAMYWYRQDPGQGLRLIYYSQIVNDFQKGDIAEGYSVSREKKESFPLTVTSAQKNPTAFYLCASSPRQGLYGYTFGSGTRLTVV.

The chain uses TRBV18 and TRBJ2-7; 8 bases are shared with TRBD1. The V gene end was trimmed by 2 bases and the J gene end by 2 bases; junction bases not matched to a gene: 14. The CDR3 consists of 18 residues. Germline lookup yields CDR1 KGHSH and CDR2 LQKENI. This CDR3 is CASSPNVRKVTGAYEQYF. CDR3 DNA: TGTGCCAGCTCACCAAATGTGAGGAAGGTGACAGGGGCCTACGAGCAGTACTTC.

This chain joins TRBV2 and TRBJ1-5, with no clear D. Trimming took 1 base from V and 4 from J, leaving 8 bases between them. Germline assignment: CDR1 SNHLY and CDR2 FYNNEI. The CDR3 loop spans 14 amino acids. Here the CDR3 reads CASSEVGRNQPQHF. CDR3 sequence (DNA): TGTGCCAGCAGTGAAGTGGGCAGGAATCAGCCCCAGCATTTT.

CDR3: CASSLVVTAPNEQFF. CDR3 coding DNA: TGTGCCAGCAGTCTCGTCGTCACGGCTCCCAATGAGCAGTTCTTC. V and J are TRBV6-5 and TRBJ2-1, with no clear D. The CDR3 is 15 residues long. The germline V and J ends were trimmed by 5 bases and 6 bases, with 17 bases remaining between them. Germline V gene sequence: CDR1 MNHEY, CDR2 SVGAGI.

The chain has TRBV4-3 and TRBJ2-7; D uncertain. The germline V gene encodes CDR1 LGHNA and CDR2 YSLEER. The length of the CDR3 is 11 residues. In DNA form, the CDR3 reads TGCGCTTCCCGGAGACCTGACGAGCAGTACTTC. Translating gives CASRRPDEQYF.